The 2 T cell receptor beta chains listed next were all sequenced from one sample in a study of blood T cell repertoires in COVID-19. Method: immunoSEQ multiplex PCR; TCRdb's copy keeps in-frame clones and lacks some. The data contain approximately 280,000 clones, roughly 85% of them singletons. Material for sequencing was PBMCs or T cells enriched from blood (not recorded which). All receptors derive from a woman in her fifties or sixties who had recovered from COVID-19.

V and J are TRBV5-6 and TRBJ2-7; 8 bases map to TRBD2. The CDR3 length is 14 residues. V lost 4 bases to trimming and J lost 3 bases; unmatched junction nucleotides: 6. CDR1 and CDR2 (germline): SGHDT, YYEEEE. The DNA of the CDR3 is TGTGCCAGCAGCCCTGGACTAGCCGGCTACGAGCAGTACTTC. It translates to CASSPGLAGYEQYF.

The chain links TRBV5-4 to TRBJ2-2; tentatively, D is TRBD1 (6 bases). This CDR3 comprises 14 residues. V was clipped by 9 bases and J by 4 bases, with 16 bases between them. Looked up from germline, CDR1 is SGHNT and CDR2 is YYREEE (reference sequence). CDR3 residues: CAIIGGSGTGELFF. DNA of the CDR3: TGTGCCATCATAGGGGGATCGGGCACCGGGGAGCTGTTTTTT.